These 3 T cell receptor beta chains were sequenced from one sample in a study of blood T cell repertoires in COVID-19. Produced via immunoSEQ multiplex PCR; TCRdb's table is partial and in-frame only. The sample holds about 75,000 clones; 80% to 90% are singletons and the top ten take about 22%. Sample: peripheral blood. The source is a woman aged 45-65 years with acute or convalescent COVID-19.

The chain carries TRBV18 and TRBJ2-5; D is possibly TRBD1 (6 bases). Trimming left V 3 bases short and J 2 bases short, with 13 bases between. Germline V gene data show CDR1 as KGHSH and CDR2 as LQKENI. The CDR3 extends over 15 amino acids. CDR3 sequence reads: CASSPLQGPQETQYF. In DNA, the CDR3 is TGTGCCAGCTCACCGTTACAGGGTCCTCAAGAGACCCAGTACTTC.

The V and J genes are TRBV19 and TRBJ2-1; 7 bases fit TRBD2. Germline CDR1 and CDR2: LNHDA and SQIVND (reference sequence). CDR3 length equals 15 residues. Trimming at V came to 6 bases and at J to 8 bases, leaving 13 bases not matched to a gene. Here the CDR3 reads CASSRWGGLADEQFF. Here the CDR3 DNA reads TGTGCCAGTAGCCGCTGGGGGGGACTTGCCGATGAGCAGTTCTTC.

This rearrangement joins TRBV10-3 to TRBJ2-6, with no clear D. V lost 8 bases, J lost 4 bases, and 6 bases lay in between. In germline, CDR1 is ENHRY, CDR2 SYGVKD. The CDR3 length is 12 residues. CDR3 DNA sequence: TGTGCCATCTGGCACGGGGCCAACGTCCTGACTTTC. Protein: CAIWHGANVLTF.